A single sample is the source of the 25 T cell receptor beta chains below, sequenced in a study of blood T cell repertoires in COVID-19. Data came from immunoSEQ multiplex PCR; TCRdb stores just in-frame clones and leaves some out. The table includes 200,000 to 300,000 clones, approximately 86% detected once. Sequenced sample: peripheral blood. The source of these receptors is a woman aged 30 to 39 with acute or convalescent COVID-19.

This rearrangement joins TRBV12-5 to TRBJ2-1, with D possibly TRBD1 on 6 matching bases. CDR3 length: 15 amino acids. The germline gives CDR1 LGHNT, CDR2 FRNRAP. The V and J ends lost 3 bases and 7 bases respectively, with 16 bases between them. CDR3 amino acids: CASGFSRGNLNEQFF. CDR3 in DNA: TGTGCTAGTGGTTTCTCAAGGGGGAATTTGAATGAGCAGTTCTTC.

The rearrangement joins TRBV5-6 to TRBJ2-2; tentatively, D is TRBD2 (7 bases). Germline loops: CDR1 SGHDT, CDR2 YYEEEE. This CDR3 comprises 16 residues. The ends were cut back, 4 bases at V and 4 bases at J, with 17 bases in the middle. The CDR3 loop reads CASSETSGEGTGELFF. The CDR3 nucleotides are TGTGCCAGCAGCGAGACTTCAGGGGAGGGCACCGGGGAGCTGTTTTTT.

The chain recombines TRBV5-4 with TRBJ2-3; tentatively, D is TRBD2 (5 bases). The CDR3 totals 15 residues. Trimming pared 1 base from V and 2 bases from J, leaving 11 bases between. Germline V gives CDR1 SGHNT, CDR2 YYREEE (reference sequence). The CDR3, as DNA: TGTGCCAGCAGCTTGAAAGCGGCTACCACAGATACGCAGTATTTT. Its translation: CASSLKAATTDTQYF.

This chain links TRBV7-3 with TRBJ1-2; 7 nucleotides line up with TRBD1. The trim removed 5 bases at V and 4 bases at J, leaving 4 bases unmatched. CDR3 length equals 13 residues. Germline lookup yields CDR1 SGHTA and CDR2 FQGTGA. This CDR3 is CASSRGTAYGYTF. The CDR3 DNA reads as TGTGCCAGCAGCCGCGGGACAGCCTATGGCTACACCTTC. The full variable domain, its missing parts supplied by reference TRBV7-3 and TRBJ1-2, is GAGVSQTPSNKVTEKGKYVELRCDPISGHTALYWYRQSLGQGPEFLIYFQGTGAADDSGLPNDRFFAVRPEGSVSTLKIQRTERGDSAVYLCASSRGTAYGYTFGSGTRLTVV.

This clone has a single count. The V gene is TRBV3-1 (or the pseudogene TRBV3-2), the J gene TRBJ2-6; TRBD1 matches 11 bases. CDR3 length: 17 amino acids. The V and J ends lost 1 base and 3 bases, in that order; junction bases with no gene match: 2. Per germline, CDR1 LGHDT and CDR2 YNNKEL (reference sequence). CDR3 sequence (DNA): TGTGCCAGCAGCCAAGGGGACAGGGGGTTTGGGGCCAACGTCCTGACTTTC. It specifies CASSQGDRGFGANVLTF.

This rearrangement joins TRBV7-2 to TRBJ1-5; D ambiguous. The CDR3 consists of 13 residues. Germline V gene lookup returns CDR1 SGHTA and CDR2 FQGNSA. V was trimmed by 5 bases and J by 1 base, leaving 6 bases between them. The CDR3 DNA reads as TGTGCCAGCAGCGAACAGAGCAATCAGCCCCAGCATTTT. Amino acids: CASSEQSNQPQHF. Variable domain in full (rest from reference TRBV7-2 and TRBJ1-5): GAGVSQSPSNKVTEKGKDVELRCDPISGHTALYWYRQSLGQGLEFLIYFQGNSAPDKSGLPSDRFSAERTGGSVSTLTIQRTQQEDSAVYLCASSEQSNQPQHFGDGTRLSIL.

The V and J genes are TRBV4-1 and TRBJ2-3; 8 bases are a match to TRBD2. CDR3 length: 16 amino acids. Germline CDR1 reads MGHRA; CDR2 reads YSYEKL. V lost 4 bases to trimming and J lost 0 bases; unmatched junction nucleotides: 6. For the CDR3, the DNA is TGCGCCAGCAGCCCGCGGACTAGCCCAAGCACAGATACGCAGTATTTT. Translated, it gives CASSPRTSPSTDTQYF.

The rearrangement links TRBV7-8 to TRBJ1-2; D gene uncertain. V shed 1 base and J shed 2 bases, with 5 bases lying between them. This CDR3 has 13 amino acids. Per germline, CDR1 SGHVS and CDR2 FQNEAQ. The CDR3 DNA follows: TGTGCCAGCAGCTTAGGCCTAAACTATGGCTACACCTTC. The encoded protein is CASSLGLNYGYTF.

The chain is built from TRBV7-9 and TRBJ1-2, with 11 bases lining up with TRBD1. Germline CDR1 is SEHNR and CDR2 is FQNEAQ (reference sequence). CDR3 length equals 17 residues. The ends lost 5 bases at V and 7 bases at J; junction bases unmatched: 15. CDR3 in amino acids: CASSSRDRGTPGGGYTF. For the CDR3, the DNA is TGTGCCAGCAGCAGCCGGGACAGGGGGACACCAGGCGGTGGCTACACCTTC.

The V call is TRBV29-1, the J call TRBJ2-1; 15 bases map to TRBD2. V was clipped by 1 base and J by 8 bases; unmatched bases: 3. Germline V lookup: CDR1 SQVTM, CDR2 ANQGSEA. CDR3 length equals 15 residues. As DNA, the CDR3 is TGCAGCGTTGAAGGGGGGACTAGCGGGAGGTATGAGCAGTTCTTC. This gives the protein CSVEGGTSGRYEQFF.

V usage is TRBV5-4 and J usage is TRBJ1-2; D perhaps matches TRBD1 (5 bases). The CDR3 covers 14 residues. V was pared by 4 bases and J by 3 bases, with 13 bases between. Germline V lookup: CDR1 SGHNT, CDR2 YYREEE (reference sequence). CDR3 nucleotide sequence: TGTGCCAGCAGCCCAGAGACAGCTGACTATGGCTACACCTTC. This codes for CASSPETADYGYTF. Using reference TRBV5-4 and TRBJ1-2 for the parts outside the CDR3, the full variable domain is ETGVTQSPTHLIKTRGQQVTLRCSSQSGHNTVSWYQQALGQGPQFIFQYYREEENGRGNFPPRFSGLQFPNYSSELNVNALELDDSALYLCASSPETADYGYTFGSGTRLTVV.

This chain joins TRBV9 and TRBJ1-1; tentatively, D is TRBD1 (6 bases). CDR1 is SGDLS and CDR2 is YYNGEE in the germline V gene. Trimming removed 0 bases from V and 4 bases from J, with 13 bases in between. This CDR3 has 15 residues. CDR3 amino acids: CASSVGQGLVTEAFF. For the CDR3, the DNA is TGTGCCAGCAGCGTAGGCCAGGGGTTAGTCACTGAAGCTTTCTTT.

V is TRBV7-2 and J is TRBJ2-2; D not resolved. Germline CDR1 SGHTA, CDR2 FQGNSA. Trimming removed 2 bases from V and 8 bases from J, with 12 bases in between. The CDR3 covers 14 residues. The CDR3 region is CASSLRRQRGELFF. The CDR3 nucleotides are TGTGCCAGCAGCTTACGCAGGCAAAGGGGGGAGCTGTTTTTT.

This rearrangement joins TRBV18 to TRBJ2-7, with a possible D match to TRBD1 (6 bases). In germline, CDR1 is KGHSH, CDR2 LQKENI. CDR3 length: 15 residues. Trimming cost V 6 bases and J 0 bases, with 15 bases left between them. CDR3 loop: CASSEPRGRSYEQYF. In nucleotides, the CDR3 is TGTGCCAGCTCTGAACCCAGGGGCCGCTCCTACGAGCAGTACTTC.

The chain recombines TRBV6-2 or TRBV6-3 with TRBJ1-2; D is ambiguous. Germline CDR1 reads MNHEY; CDR2 reads SVGEGT. CDR3 size: 16 residues. V was clipped by 0 bases and J by 4 bases, with 15 bases between them. CDR3 sequence: CASSYSVEIQSYGYTF. The CDR3 DNA reads as TGTGCCAGCAGTTACTCGGTAGAAATCCAAAGCTATGGCTACACCTTC.

The chain uses TRBV27 and TRBJ2-7, with D hard to call. Trimming left V 0 bases short and J 2 bases short, with 11 bases between. Germline CDR1 and CDR2: MNHEY and SMNVEV (reference sequence). The CDR3 totals 15 residues. CDR3 sequence: CASSLSVGTTYEQYF. The CDR3 DNA reads TGTGCCAGCAGTTTATCAGTCGGTACCACCTACGAGCAGTACTTC.

The chain recombines TRBV29-1 with TRBJ2-7, with a weak D call TRBD1 (6 bases). From germline, CDR1 is SQVTM and CDR2 ANQGSEA. The CDR3 covers 12 residues. The germline V and J ends were trimmed by 4 bases and 0 bases, with 7 bases remaining between them. This chain's CDR3 is CSVADSSYEQYF. In DNA form, the CDR3 reads TGCAGCGTTGCGGACAGCTCCTACGAGCAGTACTTC.

The chain is built from TRBV5-6 and TRBJ2-7; a weak D match, TRBD1 (6 bases). The CDR3 contains 14 residues. Trimming took 2 bases from V and 2 from J, leaving 11 bases between them. CDR1 is SGHDT, CDR2 YYEEEE, per germline. The CDR3 nucleotides are TGTGCCAGCAGCTTACAGGGCGCTACCTACGAGCAGTACTTC. This sequence encodes CASSLQGATYEQYF.

The chain combines TRBV3-1 (or the pseudogene TRBV3-2) with TRBJ2-1, with 9 bases that match TRBD2. Germline V CDR1 and CDR2: LGHDT, YNNKEL (reference sequence). This CDR3 region has 16 residues. V dropped 4 bases and J dropped 4; count of bases not matched to a gene: 8. The CDR3 loop is CASSLETSGVYNEQFF. The CDR3 nucleotides are TGTGCCAGCAGCCTTGAGACTAGCGGAGTATACAATGAGCAGTTCTTC.

The V and J genes are TRBV29-1 and TRBJ2-7; D perhaps matches TRBD2 (5 bases). This CDR3 region has 12 residues. CDR1 is SQVTM, CDR2 ANQGSEA, per germline. Deletions cut 7 bases from V and 3 bases from J, with 13 bases between. The CDR3 coding sequence is TGCAGCGGAGGGAGCGCCCACTACGAGCAGTACTTC. This encodes CSGGSAHYEQYF.

This sequence joins TRBV27 and TRBJ1-6; no clear D gene. The germline V gene has CDR1 MNHEY and CDR2 SMNVEV (reference sequence). CDR3 size: 16 residues. V shed 0 bases and J shed 0 bases, with 6 bases lying between them. CDR3 loop: CASSLSLSSYNSPLHF. CDR3 nucleotide sequence: TGTGCCAGCAGTTTATCGCTGAGCTCCTATAATTCACCCCTCCACTTT.

This chain joins TRBV4-2 and TRBJ2-4; 11 bases agree with TRBD2. The junction had 13 bases not matched to a gene; V was cut back by 5 bases and J by 1 base. This CDR3 has 19 amino acids. Germline V lookup: CDR1 LGHNA, CDR2 YNFKEQ. CDR3 DNA: TGTGCCAGCAGCTATTTAGCGGGAGGGCCGGGTTCGGCCAAAAACATTCAGTACTTC. Protein: CASSYLAGGPGSAKNIQYF.

This clone appeared a single time. This chain links TRBV29-1 with TRBJ2-1, with TRBD1 as a possible D gene (6 bases). Trimming took off 6 bases at V and 4 bases at J, with 22 bases between the two ends. This CDR3 spans 16 amino acids. Germline CDR1 is SQVTM and CDR2 is ANQGSEA. CDR3 DNA: TGCAGCGTATATCTCCGGGACACTAATACTTACAATGAGCAGTTCTTC. It specifies CSVYLRDTNTYNEQFF.

J is TRBJ2-2 and V is TRBV24-1; 10 bases match TRBD2. V dropped 6 bases and J dropped 4; count of bases not matched to a gene: 10. Germline CDR1 and CDR2: KGHDR and SFDVKD. The CDR3 has 17 amino acids. Here the CDR3 reads CATSPGLAASGTGELFF. In DNA, the CDR3 is TGTGCCACCAGTCCCGGACTAGCGGCATCCGGCACCGGGGAGCTGTTTTTT.

Concerning this clone: Other DNA sequences in this specimen translate into the identical CDR3. The chain is built from TRBV2 and TRBJ2-7; 8 positions match TRBD2. The CDR3 runs 12 residues. Trimming removed 9 bases from V and 3 bases from J; junction bases left unmatched: 4. CDR1 and CDR2 from the germline V gene are SNHLY and FYNNEI. The CDR3 region is CASNGGGYEQYF. CDR3 in DNA: TGTGCCAGTAACGGGGGGGGCTACGAGCAGTACTTC. Full variable domain (missing parts from reference TRBV2 and TRBJ2-7): EPEVTQTPSHQVTQMGQEVILRCVPISNHLYFYWYRQILGQKVEFLVSFYNNEISEKSEIFDDQFSVERPDGSNFTLKIRSTKLEDSAMYFCASNGGGYEQYFGPGTRLTVT.